These T cell receptor beta chains were read from a single sample in a study of shared clonotypes between healthy human individuals. Profiled with immunoSEQ multiplex PCR; TCRdb holds only in-frame clones, not every one. The sample lists roughly 330,000 clones, approximately 79% occurring once. The material sequenced was memory CD4+ T cells sorted from blood. The receptors shown here come from a man aged 30 to 39 in good health. Each CDR3 is given with its conserved first and last residue. The D gene is left open where the match is weak. The size field is filled for only some rows; it gives once, few, many or a size class.

clone_size j_call v_call d_call cdr3_nt cdr3_aa
. TRBJ2-7 TRBV7-9 TRBD2 TGTGCCAGCTCCTCCTTCCCACTTGGGAGCGGGAGCTCCTACGAGCAGTACTTC CASSSFPLGSGSSYEQYF
few TRBJ2-6 TRBV12-5 . TGTGCTAGTGGTTTATCTGGGGCCAACGTCCTGACTTTC CASGLSGANVLTF
. TRBJ2-6 TRBV5-1 TRBD1 TGCGCCAGCAGCCCCACGTCAGGGGACAGGCAGTCCTCTGGGGCCAACGTCCTGACTTTC CASSPTSGDRQSSGANVLTF
. TRBJ2-5 TRBV7-6 . TGTGCCAGCAGCTCGAGGCTCCCCGAGACCCAGTACTTC CASSSRLPETQYF
. TRBJ2-7 TRBV18 TRBD2 TGTGCCAGCTCACCACTTGTGGGAGGGCCTTCTCGCTACGAGCAGTACTTC CASSPLVGGPSRYEQYF
. TRBJ2-7 TRBV7-9 . TGTGCCAGCAGCTTAAGGTACGGAGCCTACGAGCAGTACTTC CASSLRYGAYEQYF
. TRBJ2-7 TRBV19 . TGTGCCAGTAGTATCTCCGGGACAACTTACGAGCAGTACTTC CASSISGTTYEQYF
. TRBJ1-5 TRBV7-2 . TGTGCCAGCAGCCCCCAGGGGAACCGCAATCAGCCCCAGCATTTT CASSPQGNRNQPQHF
. TRBJ1-3 TRBV9 . TGTGCCAGCAGCCGAGGAAACACCATATATTTT CASSRGNTIYF
once TRBJ1-2 TRBV6-1 . TGTGCCAGCAGGGACAGCCTGATGGGGGGCTACACCTTC CASRDSLMGGYTF
few TRBJ1-5 TRBV27 . TGTGCCAGCAATCCCCTGGGGGCGAGTAGTCAGCCCCAGCATTTT CASNPLGASSQPQHF
. TRBJ1-5 TRBV7-2 . TGTGCCAGCAGCTCACGACAGGGCAATCAGCCCCAGCATTTT CASSSRQGNQPQHF
few TRBJ2-1 TRBV18 TRBD2 TGTGCCAGCTCACCAAATAGCGGGGCATACAATGAGCAGTTCTTC CASSPNSGAYNEQFF
. TRBJ1-2 TRBV2 TRBD1 TGTGCCAGCAGTGAGGGACAGTACTATGGCTACACCTTC CASSEGQYYGYTF
. TRBJ2-7 TRBV27 TRBD2 TGTGCCAGCAGCCGACTAGCGGGAACCTACGAGCAGTACTTC CASSRLAGTYEQYF
. TRBJ2-7 TRBV5-4 TRBD2 TGTGCCAGCAGCTTGGGGACTAGCGGGAGTATCTACGAGCAGTACTTC CASSLGTSGSIYEQYF
. TRBJ2-7 TRBV2 TRBD1 TGTGCCAGCAGGGACAGGGGGGCCATTGGGTACGAGCAGTACTTC CASRDRGAIGYEQYF
. TRBJ2-3 TRBV9 . TGTGCCAGCACCACGGGGGACACAGATACGCAGTATTTT CASTTGDTDTQYF
few TRBJ2-5 TRBV5-1 . TGCGCCAGCAGCCTGGACGGTAGGGCTCAAGAGACCCAGTACTTC CASSLDGRAQETQYF
. TRBJ2-1 TRBV14 TRBD2 TGTGCCAGCAGCCAATTCCGGGGGGAACTTGGGAATGAGCAGTTCTTC CASSQFRGELGNEQFF
few TRBJ2-2 TRBV6-5 . TGTGCCAGCAGGGAGGCAGGGTCGGGCGGGGAGCTGTTTTTT CASREAGSGGELFF
. TRBJ2-7 TRBV1 . TGCACCAGCAGCCAAGAGTCTTCCCTAGGGCCGAGCTCCTACGAGCAGTACTTC CTSSQESSLGPSSYEQYF
once TRBJ1-1 TRBV6-4 . TGTGCCAGCTATAGTCGGGCGATTAGGGCTGAAGCTTTCTTT CASYSRAIRAEAFF